One sample yielded the 27 T cell receptor beta chains listed below, sequenced in a study of T cells in Graves' hyperthyroidism and ophthalmopathy. TCR beta CDR3 sequences were amplified from RNA transcripts. The HTBI primer set served for first-round RT-PCR of the TCR CDR3. TCRdb analysed the multiplex PCR reads with MiXCR anew, one entry per CDR3 protein. Here the sample spans over 650,000 distinct CDR3 sequences, roughly 17% being singletons. Sequencing was performed on blood. Receptors originate from a man younger than 30 with Graves' hyperthyroidism.

This clonotype was observed at least ten times. The chain recombines TRBV28 with TRBJ2-3; a possible D gene is TRBD2 (6 bases). This CDR3 contains 16 residues. V was clipped by 7 bases and J by 0 bases, with 17 bases between them. Germline CDR1 is MDHEN and CDR2 is SYDVKM. The CDR3 loop is CASTGTGRDSTDTQYF. The CDR3 DNA follows: TGTGCCAGCACCGGGACTGGTAGGGATAGCACAGATACGCAGTATTTT. The whole variable domain, filled in from reference TRBV28 and TRBJ2-3, reads DVKVTQSSRYLVKRTGEKVFLECVQDMDHENMFWYRQDPGLGLRLIYFSYDVKMKEKGDIPEGYSVSREKKERFSLILESASTNQTSMYLCASTGTGRDSTDTQYFGPGTRLTVL.

This chain connects TRBV7-8 to TRBJ2-2, with D perhaps assigned TRBD1 or TRBD2 (5 bases each). Looked up from germline, CDR1 is SGHVS and CDR2 is FQNEAQ. The CDR3 is 15 residues long. The V and J ends lost 5 bases and 5 bases respectively, with 15 bases between them. The CDR3 region is CASSETRGETGELFF. The DNA for the CDR3 is TGTGCCAGCAGCGAAACTAGAGGGGAAACCGGGGAGCTGTTTTTT.

The chain has TRBV4-3 and TRBJ2-3; D gene unclear. The CDR3 consists of 14 residues. The V end was cut by 1 base, the J end by 10 bases, with 15 bases between. Germline CDR1 is LGHNA and CDR2 is YSLEER. The CDR3 DNA reads TGCGCCAGCAGCCAAGGCCTTTTGAGAGTCCCGCAGTATTTT. This codes for CASSQGLLRVPQYF.

The sample holds a few counts of this clonotype. V gene TRBV2 combines with J gene TRBJ2-1; 12 nucleotides agree with TRBD1. V shed 7 bases and J 8 bases; nucleotides not matched to a gene: 9. This CDR3 comprises 15 residues. CDR1 and CDR2 from the germline V gene are SNHLY and FYNNEI. In DNA form, the CDR3 reads TGTGCCAGCACCGAGGGGACAGGGGGCCAGGATGAGCAGTTCTTC. Translating gives CASTEGTGGQDEQFF.

In its sample, this clonotype was seen many times. The J gene is TRBJ1-4, the V gene TRBV6-1, with D possibly matching TRBD1 (5 bases). The length of the CDR3 is 13 residues. V shed 7 bases and J shed 6 bases, with 12 bases lying between them. Germline V lookup: CDR1 MNHNS, CDR2 SASEGT. As DNA, the CDR3 is TGTGCCAGCATCCGCCCGGGGGATGAAAAACTGTTTTTT. Protein product: CASIRPGDEKLFF.

There are a few counts of this clonotype. The rearrangement links TRBV10-1 to TRBJ2-3; 11 bases map to TRBD2. J was trimmed by 4 bases and V by 3 bases; bases with no gene match: 9. CDR3 length: 17 amino acids. The V gene's germline CDR1 is WNHNN and CDR2 SYGVQD (reference sequence). The CDR3 region has the DNA TGCGCCAGCAGTGAATTAGCGGGAGGGCCTTCGGCAGATACGCAGTATTTT. This sequence encodes CASSELAGGPSADTQYF.

Many counts were recorded for this clonotype. The chain couples TRBV5-1 to TRBJ2-2, with a tentative D call TRBD1 (6 bases). Deletions cut 5 bases from V and 3 bases from J, with 17 bases between. Germline CDR1 is SGHRS and CDR2 is YFSETQ. The CDR3 is 16 residues long. In DNA form, the CDR3 reads TGCGCCAGCAGTTCGGACAGAAAGTTTTACACCGGGGAGCTGTTTTTT. It is translated as CASSSDRKFYTGELFF. Full variable domain (rest looked up from reference TRBV5-1 and TRBJ2-2): KAGVTQTPRYLIKTRGQQVTLSCSPISGHRSVSWYQQTPGQGLQFLFEYFSETQRNKGNFPGRFSGRQFSNSRSEMNVSTLELGDSALYLCASSSDRKFYTGELFFGEGSRLTVL.

This clonotype was seen only a few times. The V gene is TRBV6-1, the J gene TRBJ1-5, with unresolved D. Trimming took off 8 bases at V and 0 bases at J, with 5 bases between the two ends. Germline V gene data show CDR1 as MNHNS and CDR2 as SASEGT. The length of the CDR3 is 12 residues. The CDR3 protein is CASQSSNQPQHF. CDR3 coding DNA: TGTGCCAGCCAAAGTAGCAATCAGCCCCAGCATTTT.

This clonotype came up many times. The V gene is TRBV5-4, the J gene TRBJ2-7; the match to TRBD2 covers 14 bases. The V gene's germline CDR1 is SGHNT and CDR2 YYREEE (reference sequence). V shed 4 bases and J 7 bases; nucleotides not matched to a gene: 7. The CDR3 has 15 residues. The DNA of the CDR3 is TGTGCCAGCAGCCCCGGGACTAGCGGGAGTAATGAGCAGTACTTC. It codes for CASSPGTSGSNEQYF. Full variable domain (outside the CDR3, taken from reference TRBV5-4 and TRBJ2-7): ETGVTQSPTHLIKTRGQQVTLRCSSQSGHNTVSWYQQALGQGPQFIFQYYREEENGRGNFPPRFSGLQFPNYSSELNVNALELDDSALYLCASSPGTSGSNEQYFGPGTRLTVT.

This clonotype was counted between two and nine times. This chain connects TRBV20-1 to TRBJ2-1; D uncertain. The ends were cut back, 0 bases at V and 7 bases at J, with 10 bases in the middle. The V gene's germline CDR1 is DFQATT and CDR2 SNEGSKA (reference sequence). The length of the CDR3 is 13 residues. CDR3 in DNA: TGCAGTGCTAGAGAGGCCCCCGGGAATGAGCAGTTCTTC. Translated, it gives CSAREAPGNEQFF.

This clonotype was counted at least ten times. The chain has TRBV5-1 and TRBJ2-1; 13 nucleotides align to TRBD2. J gave up 3 bases and V 5 bases, and 8 bases lay outside the gene matches. This CDR3 is built from 17 residues. The germline V gene has CDR1 SGHRS and CDR2 YFSETQ. In DNA form, the CDR3 reads TGCGCCAGCAGGGTCGGACTAGCGGGAGCTAGCTACAATGAGCAGTTCTTC. Its protein is CASRVGLAGASYNEQFF.

With regard to this clonotype: A much larger clone differs from this one at a single base, so this may be a read error. The V gene is TRBV18, the J gene TRBJ2-3; 8 positions match TRBD2. Germline V gene data show CDR1 as KGHSH and CDR2 as LQKENI. The CDR3 is 16 residues long. The CDR3 region is CARSQIAGTSTDTQYF. The CDR3 nucleotides are TGTGCCCGCTCACAAATAGCGGGAACTTCCACAGATACGCAGTATTTT.

The V gene is TRBV20-1, the J gene TRBJ2-7; 11 bases are shared with TRBD2. Germline assignment: CDR1 DFQATT and CDR2 SNEGSKA (reference sequence). The CDR3 consists of 13 residues. V lost 6 bases to trimming and J lost 5 bases; unmatched junction nucleotides: 6. The CDR3 reads CSAHLAGGNEQYF. In DNA, the CDR3 is TGCAGTGCCCACCTAGCGGGAGGTAACGAGCAGTACTTC.

This clonotype was seen a few times. The V and J genes are TRBV3-1 and TRBJ2-7; D unclear. With 3 bases removed from V and 3 bases from J, the gap between germline ends came to 6 bases. This CDR3 contains 12 residues. CDR1 and CDR2 (germline): LGHDT, YNNKEL (reference sequence). CDR3 DNA: TGTGCCAGCAGCCAGCGATACTACGAGCAGTACTTC. Protein: CASSQRYYEQYF.

This clonotype was picked up a small number of times. The J gene is TRBJ2-3, the V gene TRBV20-1, with 9 positions matching TRBD2. The CDR3 consists of 14 residues. Germline CDR1 reads DFQATT; CDR2 reads SNEGSKA (reference sequence). V dropped 5 bases and J dropped 5; count of bases not matched to a gene: 8. The CDR3, as DNA: TGCAGTGCTCCGACTAGCGGATTGAGAGATACGCAGTATTTT. It encodes CSAPTSGLRDTQYF.

This clonotype was counted ten times or more. The chain carries TRBV29-1 and TRBJ2-6; D gene ambiguous. CDR1 is SQVTM, CDR2 ANQGSEA, per germline. This CDR3 spans 14 amino acids. V was pared by 6 bases and J by 4 bases, with 13 bases between. CDR3 nucleotides: TGCAGCGTCGTCGGTGCGGCCGGGGCCAACGTCCTGACTTTC. It yields the protein CSVVGAAGANVLTF.

CDR3 bases: TGCGCCAGCAGCTTGGCGGGACTACGACGAGAGACCCAGTACTTC. The encoded protein is CASSLAGLRRETQYF. The chain has TRBV5-1 and TRBJ2-5; TRBD2 agrees at 7 bases. Germline assignment: CDR1 SGHRS and CDR2 YFSETQ. The CDR3 contains 15 residues. V shed 0 bases and J 4 bases; nucleotides not matched to a gene: 6.

The rearrangement joins TRBV20-1 to TRBJ2-1; 14 bases align to TRBD2. The CDR3 contains 15 residues. With V trimmed by 6 bases and J by 7 bases, 8 bases remained unmatched. Germline-derived CDR1 and CDR2 are DFQATT and SNEGSKA (reference sequence). The CDR3 loop reads CSATMRTSGRNEQFF. In DNA, the CDR3 is TGCAGTGCGACCATGCGGACTAGCGGGAGGAATGAGCAGTTCTTC.

This clonotype showed up just a few times. The chain is built from TRBV9 and TRBJ2-1; D is unclear. The CDR3 runs to 14 residues. Trimming cost V 4 bases and J 6 bases, with 14 bases left between them. Germline CDR1 reads SGDLS; CDR2 reads YYNGEE. DNA of the CDR3: TGTGCCAGCAGCTCTCAACCGACCGTCAATGAGCAGTTCTTC. Its translation is CASSSQPTVNEQFF.

This clonotype was detected only a few times. CDR3 DNA: TGTGCCAGCAGCGGCCGGGCCCTTCCAGGAGATACGCAGTATTTT. Encoded protein: CASSGRALPGDTQYF. V gene TRBV9 combines with J gene TRBJ2-3; no firm D call. CDR3 length equals 15 residues. The V end lost 3 bases, the J end lost 5 bases, and 16 bases lay between the germline ends. Germline assignment: CDR1 SGDLS and CDR2 YYNGEE.

The chain has TRBV30 and TRBJ2-1, with 10 nucleotides matching TRBD1. Germline values: CDR1 GTSNPN, CDR2 SVGIG (reference sequence). V lost 0 bases and J lost 7; bases outside the gene matches: 6. The CDR3 is made up of 15 amino acids. CDR3 nucleotide sequence: TGTGCCTGGAGTGTACTCGGGACAGGGGTTAATGAGCAGTTCTTC. Amino acids: CAWSVLGTGVNEQFF.

The chain has TRBV25-1 and TRBJ2-7, with no clear D. V was trimmed by 2 bases and J by 0 bases, leaving 11 bases between them. Germline CDR1 and CDR2: MGHDK and SYGVNS. The CDR3 has 15 amino acids. This CDR3 reads CASSEAKARSYEQYF. CDR3 nucleotides: TGTGCCAGCAGTGAAGCGAAAGCGCGCTCCTACGAGCAGTACTTC.

This clonotype showed up just a few times. The chain links TRBV19 to TRBJ2-1; D is uncertain. The V end was cut by 0 bases, the J end by 0 bases, with 9 bases between. The CDR3 consists of 16 residues. Germline CDR1 reads LNHDA; CDR2 reads SQIVND (reference sequence). Written as DNA, the CDR3 is TGTGCCAGTAGTATAGATGGGCGACTCTCCTACAATGAGCAGTTCTTC. Translation gives CASSIDGRLSYNEQFF.

This clonotype has ten or more counts. J is TRBJ2-1 and V is TRBV3-1, with 7 bases identical to TRBD1. With 8 bases clipped from V and 4 bases from J, the junction kept 5 bases outside the gene matches. Germline V gene lookup returns CDR1 LGHDT and CDR2 YNNKEL (reference sequence). The CDR3 runs 13 residues. CDR3 in amino acids: CASARDSYNEQFF. CDR3 bases: TGTGCCAGCGCCCGGGACAGTTACAATGAGCAGTTCTTC.

The chain employs TRBV20-1 and TRBJ2-7, with D perhaps assigned TRBD1 or TRBD2 (5 bases each). CDR3 length equals 13 residues. The V and J ends lost 3 bases and 2 bases respectively, with 11 bases between them. Germline V lookup: CDR1 DFQATT, CDR2 SNEGSKA (reference sequence). This CDR3 is CSARGTLAYEQYF. The CDR3 DNA is TGCAGTGCTAGGGGGACGTTGGCCTACGAGCAGTACTTC.

This chain connects TRBV3-1 to TRBJ2-1; 16 bases fit TRBD2. V was pared by 4 bases and J by 10 bases, with 7 bases of the junction left unmatched. The germline V gene encodes CDR1 LGHDT and CDR2 YNNKEL (reference sequence). This CDR3 has 16 amino acids. CDR3 in amino acids: CASSRGLAGGPEEQFF. The CDR3, as DNA: TGTGCCAGCAGCCGGGGACTAGCGGGAGGGCCGGAAGAGCAGTTCTTC.

The V gene is TRBV28, the J gene TRBJ1-1; no clear D. With 3 bases removed from V and 5 bases from J, the gap between germline ends came to 16 bases. The V gene's germline CDR1 is MDHEN and CDR2 SYDVKM. CDR3 size: 15 residues. As DNA, the CDR3 is TGTGCCAGCAGTTTCGCTGGGCTTACGGATACTGAAGCTTTCTTT. Protein product: CASSFAGLTDTEAFF.